Shown below are 31 T cell receptor beta chains from a single sample sequenced in a study of T cell responses to AZD1222 COVID-19 vaccine. This table comes from immunoSEQ multiplex PCR, and its TCRdb copy is limited to in-frame clones, with some not included. In the table there are about 94,000 clones, approximately 88% of which are singletons. The source material was peripheral blood, sampled 28 days after the second AZD1222 dose. These receptor sequences come from an adult who received the AZD1222 COVID-19 vaccine.

This chain connects TRBV2 to TRBJ1-2; perhaps TRBD1 as D (6 bases). The CDR3 runs to 14 residues. The V gene lost 7 bases and the J gene lost 4 bases, with 16 bases spanning the gap. Germline V lookup: CDR1 SNHLY, CDR2 FYNNEI. The CDR3 DNA reads TGTGCCAGCACCCGGGGGGGCGGGGGCTATGGCTACACCTTC. The encoded protein is CASTRGGGGYGYTF.

The chain carries TRBV27 and TRBJ2-4; 11 positions match TRBD2. The CDR3 is 16 amino acids. Per germline, CDR1 MNHEY and CDR2 SMNVEV (reference sequence). V lost 5 bases to trimming and J lost 1 base; unmatched junction nucleotides: 4. CDR3 nucleotides: TGTGCCAGCAGTCCACCTAGCGGGAGGGCCAAAAACATTCAGTACTTC. This codes for CASSPPSGRAKNIQYF.

The V and J genes are TRBV5-6 and TRBJ1-6; 12 bases line up with TRBD1. Germline V gene data show CDR1 as SGHDT and CDR2 as YYEEEE. V dropped 3 bases and J dropped 8; count of bases not matched to a gene: 3. The CDR3 is 15 residues long. This CDR3 is CASSWDRGQDSPLHF. The CDR3 DNA reads TGTGCCAGCAGCTGGGACAGGGGGCAGGATTCACCCCTCCACTTT.

The chain combines TRBV12-5 with TRBJ1-6; D remains ambiguous. This CDR3 comprises 18 residues. The germline V gene encodes CDR1 LGHNT and CDR2 FRNRAP. Trimming cost V 0 bases and J 9 bases, with 21 bases left between them. DNA of the CDR3: TGTGCTAGTGGTTTGGTACCGGAAGGTTCTTATTATGGTTCACCCCTCCACTTT. Amino acid sequence: CASGLVPEGSYYGSPLHF.

The chain carries TRBV7-2 and TRBJ1-1; 7 bases line up with TRBD1. V was clipped by 5 bases and J by 0 bases; unmatched bases: 3. There are 14 residues in the CDR3. Germline CDR1 and CDR2: SGHTA and FQGNSA. DNA for the CDR3: TGTGCCAGCAGCCCGGACAGGCTGAACACTGAAGCTTTCTTT. Translating it yields CASSPDRLNTEAFF.

The chain joins TRBV9 to TRBJ1-6; D is possibly TRBD1 (6 bases). The ends were cut back, 0 bases at V and 10 bases at J, with 14 bases in the middle. The germline V gene encodes CDR1 SGDLS and CDR2 YYNGEE. This CDR3 has 15 amino acids. In nucleotides, the CDR3 is TGTGCCAGCAGCGTAGGGGTGACAGGAGGATCACCCCTCCACTTT. Translation: CASSVGVTGGSPLHF.

This sequence joins TRBV27 and TRBJ1-1; D is ambiguous. In germline, CDR1 is MNHEY, CDR2 SMNVEV (reference sequence). The CDR3 is 14 amino acids. V lost 5 bases, J lost 0 bases, and 10 bases lay in between. The CDR3 sequence: CASSPGSVNTEAFF. The CDR3 nucleotides are TGTGCCAGCAGTCCAGGATCGGTGAACACTGAAGCTTTCTTT.

The rearrangement links TRBV18 to TRBJ2-7, with TRBD1 matching 8 bases. CDR1 and CDR2 (germline): KGHSH, LQKENI. The CDR3 consists of 17 residues. V lost 5 bases and J lost 3; bases outside the gene matches: 15. The chain's CDR3 is CASSTPQGTGTLYEQYF. The DNA for the CDR3 is TGTGCCAGCTCAACCCCCCAGGGGACAGGTACCCTCTACGAGCAGTACTTC.

This clone was counted once. V gene TRBV7-9 combines with J gene TRBJ1-4, with 9 bases lining up with TRBD1. The CDR3 has 15 residues. CDR1 and CDR2 from the germline V gene are SEHNR and FQNEAQ (reference sequence). After removal of 5 bases from V and 15 bases from J, the junction contained 16 bases not matched to a gene. The CDR3 protein is CASSQTGQGTEVVFF. The DNA for the CDR3 is TGTGCCAGCAGCCAAACCGGACAGGGGACAGAGGTAGTGTTTTTT.

This sequence joins TRBV5-1 and TRBJ2-7; D gene unclear. The CDR3 spans 14 residues. Per germline, CDR1 SGHRS and CDR2 YFSETQ. Trimming removed 4 bases from V and 2 bases from J, with 13 bases in between. CDR3 loop: CASSLPDSAYEQYF. The CDR3 coding sequence is TGCGCCAGCAGCCTTCCAGATTCGGCCTACGAGCAGTACTTC.

The chain carries TRBV7-8 and TRBJ1-6, with D perhaps TRBD1 (5 bases). This CDR3 contains 17 residues. CDR1 and CDR2 from the germline V gene are SGHVS and FQNEAQ. The V gene lost 4 bases and the J gene lost 6 bases, with 19 bases spanning the gap. The CDR3 reads CASSSTDTPRTNSPLHF. Written as DNA, the CDR3 is TGTGCCAGCAGCTCTACGGACACCCCCAGGACTAATTCACCCCTCCACTTT.

This chain links TRBV5-4 with TRBJ2-7; the D gene is possibly TRBD2 (6 bases). The germline V gene has CDR1 SGHNT and CDR2 YYREEE (reference sequence). The CDR3 covers 15 residues. Deletions cut 5 bases from V and 2 bases from J, with 17 bases between. The CDR3 sequence: CASRRASGTAYEQYF. CDR3 sequence (DNA): TGTGCCAGCAGAAGGGCTTCCGGGACTGCCTACGAGCAGTACTTC.

The V and J genes are TRBV10-3 and TRBJ1-5; D unclear. V lost 0 bases to trimming and J lost 0 bases, with 15 bases between them. The V gene's germline CDR1 is ENHRY and CDR2 SYGVKD. The CDR3 sequence is 18 residues long. The CDR3 loop is CAISESSILGPSNQPQHF. The CDR3 DNA reads as TGTGCCATCAGTGAGTCTTCTATATTAGGACCTAGCAATCAGCCCCAGCATTTT.

V usage is TRBV6-1 and J usage is TRBJ2-4; TRBD1 agrees at 7 bases. J lost 6 bases, V lost 2 bases, and 4 bases had no gene match. The germline CDR1 and CDR2 sequences are MNHNS and SASEGT. This CDR3 has 14 amino acids. This CDR3 reads CASSEMGQLNIQYF. The CDR3 DNA reads TGTGCCAGCAGTGAAATGGGACAGTTAAACATTCAGTACTTC.

The chain carries TRBV4-2 and TRBJ1-1; no definite D call. There are 15 residues in the CDR3. V shed 3 bases and J shed 5 bases, with 16 bases lying between them. CDR1 is LGHNA and CDR2 is YNFKEQ in the germline V gene. DNA for the CDR3: TGTGCCAGCAGCCAGAAGACGGGCGGGCAAACTGAAGCTTTCTTT. Its protein product is CASSQKTGGQTEAFF.

The V call is TRBV6-5, the J call TRBJ2-7, with D tentatively TRBD2 (5 bases). V lost 5 bases, J lost 4 bases, and 15 bases lay in between. CDR3 length: 14 amino acids. CDR1 MNHEY and CDR2 SVGAGI come from the germline V gene. The CDR3 reads CASSQTSGPYEQYF. The CDR3 coding sequence is TGTGCCAGCAGTCAAACTAGTGGCCCTTACGAGCAGTACTTC.

The chain uses TRBV6-1 and TRBJ2-2, with D perhaps assigned TRBD1 or TRBD2 (5 bases each). The CDR3 loop spans 13 amino acids. The V end was cut by 6 bases, the J end by 6 bases, with 11 bases between. CDR1 MNHNS and CDR2 SASEGT come from the germline V gene. The CDR3 protein is CASRPGPAGELFF. CDR3 nucleotides: TGTGCCAGCAGACCGGGACCCGCCGGGGAGCTGTTTTTT.

This chain connects TRBV12-3 or TRBV12-4 to TRBJ1-2, with unresolved D. This CDR3 contains 13 residues. The ends were cut back, 3 bases at V and 4 bases at J, with 9 bases in the middle. The CDR3 protein is CASSFRGSYGYTF. The DNA for the CDR3 is TGTGCCAGCAGTTTCCGGGGTTCCTATGGCTACACCTTC.

The chain carries TRBV7-8 and TRBJ2-5, with a tentative D call TRBD2 (7 bases). Germline V gene sequence: CDR1 SGHVS, CDR2 FQNEAQ. With 1 base removed from V and 2 bases from J, the gap between germline ends came to 23 bases. CDR3 length: 19 amino acids. The CDR3 sequence is CASSLVRVLVQGGQETQYF. The CDR3 DNA follows: TGTGCCAGCAGCTTAGTCCGTGTTCTGGTACAGGGAGGGCAAGAGACCCAGTACTTC.

This clone occurred once. The rearrangement uses TRBV4-1 and TRBJ2-7; maybe TRBD1 (6 bases). CDR1 is MGHRA and CDR2 is YSYEKL in the germline V gene. Trimming removed 5 bases from V and 3 bases from J, with 17 bases in between. The CDR3 contains 15 residues. CDR3 residues: CASSLGQGHVYEQYF. The CDR3 coding sequence is TGCGCCAGCAGCTTGGGGCAGGGGCACGTCTACGAGCAGTACTTC.

In its sample, this clone was seen a few times. The chain recombines TRBV7-8 with TRBJ2-7; D not resolved. V lost 2 bases and J 5 bases, leaving 16 bases between the germline ends. This CDR3 has 15 residues. Germline V CDR1 and CDR2: SGHVS, FQNEAQ. CDR3 residues: CASSLTWARRDEQYF. CDR3 nucleotide sequence: TGTGCCAGCAGCTTAACGTGGGCAAGAAGAGACGAGCAGTACTTC.

Of note for this clone: The junction and the germline gene differ at one end; a read error may be behind it. V is TRBV7-7 and J is TRBJ2-2; possible D gene TRBD2, 5 bases. Germline V lookup: CDR1 SSHAT, CDR2 FNYEAQ (reference sequence). This CDR3 has 16 amino acids. CDR3 amino acids: CASSFGGFKNTGELFF. CDR3 DNA: TGTGCTAGCAGCTTCGGCGGGTTTAAGAACACCGGGGAGCTGTTTTTT. Full variable domain (rest looked up from reference TRBV7-7 and TRBJ2-2): GAGVSQSPRYKVTKRGQDVTLRCDPISSHATLYWYQQALGQGPEFLTYFNYEAQPDKSGLPSDRFSAERPEGSISTLTIQRTEQRDSAMYRCASSFGGFKNTGELFFGEGSRLTVL.

This clone has just one count. The rearrangement uses TRBV27 and TRBJ2-5; no clear D. V lost 0 bases and J 6 bases, leaving 17 bases between the germline ends. The CDR3 covers 16 residues. Germline values: CDR1 MNHEY, CDR2 SMNVEV (reference sequence). CDR3: CASSLSELHTPQTQYF. CDR3 coding DNA: TGTGCCAGCAGTTTATCGGAACTACACACGCCCCAGACCCAGTACTTC.

The CDR3, as DNA: TGTGCCAGCAGCTTAACAGATTCAAATTCACCCCTCCACTTT. It specifies CASSLTDSNSPLHF. V and J are TRBV11-2 and TRBJ1-6; D ambiguous. CDR3 length equals 14 residues. V was shortened by 2 bases and J by 7 bases, with 9 bases between the two germline ends. Per germline, CDR1 SGHAT and CDR2 FQNNGV.

The V call is TRBV11-3, the J call TRBJ2-1; D remains unclear. Trimming stripped 8 bases from V and 5 bases from J, with 10 bases between. CDR1 and CDR2 from the germline V gene are SGHNT and YENEEA. CDR3 size: 12 residues. CDR3 loop: CASGKANNEQFF. CDR3 coding DNA: TGTGCCAGCGGGAAGGCCAACAATGAGCAGTTCTTC.

The chain combines TRBV7-2 with TRBJ2-3; a possible D gene is TRBD2 (6 bases). CDR3 length equals 14 residues. Per germline, CDR1 SGHTA and CDR2 FQGNSA. V was clipped by 7 bases and J by 0 bases, with 11 bases between them. CDR3 DNA sequence: TGTGCCAGCAAGGGCGGGACTAGCACAGATACGCAGTATTTT. Its protein product is CASKGGTSTDTQYF.

The chain couples TRBV5-1 to TRBJ2-3; 7 bases line up with TRBD2. The CDR3 is made up of 16 amino acids. The trim removed 4 bases at V and 0 bases at J, leaving 8 bases unmatched. Looked up from germline, CDR1 is SGHRS and CDR2 is YFSETQ. DNA for the CDR3: TGCGCCAGCAGCAAGCCTAGCGGTTCTAGCACAGATACGCAGTATTTT. Translation: CASSKPSGSSTDTQYF.

As regards this clone: The same CDR3 can be traced to other DNA sequences in this sample. The CDR3 is CASSPGTGSYEQYF. As DNA, the CDR3 is TGTGCCAGCAGCCCCGGGACAGGCTCCTACGAGCAGTACTTC. The genes are TRBV7-2 and TRBJ2-7; the match to TRBD1 covers 8 bases. After removal of 5 bases from V and 0 bases from J, the junction contained 3 bases not matched to a gene. The CDR3 loop spans 14 amino acids. From germline, CDR1 is SGHTA and CDR2 FQGNSA.

This clone came up once. V gene TRBV7-2 combines with J gene TRBJ2-1; D ambiguous. V shed 0 bases and J shed 4 bases, with 16 bases lying between them. The CDR3 contains 17 residues. Per the germline V gene, CDR1 is SGHTA and CDR2 is FQGNSA. The CDR3 sequence is CASSLAPPQLSYNEQFF. CDR3 sequence (DNA): TGTGCCAGCAGCTTAGCCCCCCCCCAACTGAGTTACAATGAGCAGTTCTTC.

V is TRBV9 and J is TRBJ1-2; D not resolved. Trimming pared 3 bases from V and 4 bases from J, leaving 7 bases between. CDR1 is SGDLS, CDR2 YYNGEE, per germline. The CDR3 is 12 residues long. CDR3 nucleotide sequence: TGTGCCAGCAGCGAGACCTCCTATGGCTACACCTTC. Translating it yields CASSETSYGYTF.

This clone showed up just a few times. The CDR3 is CASSLDGESNQPQHF. DNA of the CDR3: TGCGCCAGCAGCTTGGACGGGGAAAGCAATCAGCCCCAGCATTTT. This chain links TRBV5-1 with TRBJ1-5, with unresolved D. CDR3 length: 15 residues. Germline CDR1 SGHRS, CDR2 YFSETQ. Deletions cut 0 bases from V and 1 base from J, with 8 bases between.